This note documents a single T cell receptor beta chain sequence. Its antigen is currently unknown. The PCR used 60 Vbeta and 13 Jbeta primers. Method: immunoSEQ multiplex PCR; TCRdb's copy keeps in-frame clones and lacks some. This sample has more than 80,000 clones, with roughly 60% found just once. This entry belongs to a study of cytomegalovirus exposure and HLA in healthy donors. Findings of the study overall: Sequencing artifact likely explains a cluster of highly shared sequence variants.

The sequence was obtained from a human donor in good health. The sample consisted of PBMCs.

The CDR3 coding sequence is TGCAGCGTCCGACCCGCCGGGACAGGGGGCGGGTATGGCTACACCTTC. Translated: CSVRPAGTGGGYGYTF. V gene TRBV29-1 combines with J gene TRBJ1-2, with TRBD1 identical over 12 bases. This CDR3 comprises 16 residues. CDR1 and CDR2 (germline): SQVTM, ANQGSEA. The trim removed 6 bases at V and 5 bases at J, leaving 13 bases unmatched.